Listed below are T cell receptor beta chains from one sample, sequenced in a study of T cell repertoires in cytomegalovirus infection. MiXCR was run by TCRdb on the reads, yielding one entry per CDR3 protein. The repertoire holds about 900,000 distinct CDR3 sequences, 30% to 40% seen once, with roughly 13% in the top ten. No antigen is known for these receptors. Sequenced here: cultured CD8+ T cells from PBMCs, sampled from culture after CMV antigen stimulation. These receptors all come from a human donor in good health (CMV status not recorded). Some clones in this sample may be carry-over from other donors' samples. Both conserved end residues are part of each CDR3. Each record gives: V gene, CDR3 length, J gene, clone size, D gene, CDR3 DNA, CDR3 protein. The D gene is left open where the match is weak. Some rows have no size entry. The others give once, few or many, or a class for an expanded clone.

V gene: TRBV6-2/TRBV6-3
CDR3 length: 14
J gene: TRBJ2-1
clone size: NA
D gene: TRBD1
CDR3 DNA: TGTGCCAGCTTACCACAGGGGGCCTACAATGAGCAGTTCTTC
CDR3 protein: CASLPQGAYNEQFF

V gene: TRBV27
CDR3 length: 14
J gene: TRBJ2-1
clone size: NA
D gene: NA
CDR3 DNA: TGTGCCAGCAGACCCCCTGGACAGTACAATGAGCAGTTCTTC
CDR3 protein: CASRPPGQYNEQFF

V gene: TRBV4-1
CDR3 length: 13
J gene: TRBJ2-1
clone size: NA
D gene: NA
CDR3 DNA: TGCGCCAGCAGCCCCTACAAGGGAAGCGAGCAGTTCTTC
CDR3 protein: CASSPYKGSEQFF

V gene: TRBV4-2
CDR3 length: 18
J gene: TRBJ1-1
clone size: many
D gene: NA
CDR3 DNA: TGTGCCAGCAGCCAAGAATTACAGCTAAGCTCGGAAAGAACTGAAGCTTTCTTT
CDR3 protein: CASSQELQLSSERTEAFF

V gene: TRBV28
CDR3 length: 20
J gene: TRBJ2-3
clone size: NA
D gene: TRBD2
CDR3 DNA: TGTGCCAGCAGGCAGTTCGGCGGGGGGGATAACCCTTCTCGCACAGATACGCAGTATTTT
CDR3 protein: CASRQFGGGDNPSRTDTQYF

V gene: TRBV29-1
CDR3 length: 13
J gene: TRBJ2-2
clone size: few
D gene: NA
CDR3 DNA: TGCAGCGTGACAGGTCTGAACACCGGGGAGCTGTTTTTT
CDR3 protein: CSVTGLNTGELFF

V gene: TRBV27
CDR3 length: 15
J gene: TRBJ1-1
clone size: once
D gene: NA
CDR3 DNA: TGTGCCAGCAGTCCCGATGATATCTTGAACACTGAAGCTTTCTTT
CDR3 protein: CASSPDDILNTEAFF

V gene: TRBV3-1
CDR3 length: 11
J gene: TRBJ1-3
clone size: few
D gene: NA
CDR3 DNA: TGTGCCAGCAGCCAAGGATCGGGGTACTTCTTT
CDR3 protein: CASSQGSGYFF

V gene: TRBV6-5
CDR3 length: 16
J gene: TRBJ1-4
clone size: NA
D gene: NA
CDR3 DNA: TGTGCCAGCAGTTACGGTTCGGACCGAGGGACCGAAAAACTGTTTTTT
CDR3 protein: CASSYGSDRGTEKLFF

V gene: TRBV20-1
CDR3 length: 15
J gene: TRBJ2-2
clone size: NA
D gene: NA
CDR3 DNA: TGCAGTGCTATTTCCGGGACTGCGAACACCGGGGAGCTGTTTTTT
CDR3 protein: CSAISGTANTGELFF

V gene: TRBV7-7
CDR3 length: 15
J gene: TRBJ2-5
clone size: NA
D gene: NA
CDR3 DNA: TGTGCTAGCAGCTCCACCGCGGCTAAACAAGAGACCCAGTACTTC
CDR3 protein: CASSSTAAKQETQYF

V gene: TRBV20-1
CDR3 length: 17
J gene: TRBJ1-1
clone size: NA
D gene: NA
CDR3 DNA: TGCAGTGCTAGAGACCCCACCCCGGCAGGGTCGAACACTGAAGCTTTCTTT
CDR3 protein: CSARDPTPAGSNTEAFF

V gene: TRBV6-5
CDR3 length: 14
J gene: TRBJ1-2
clone size: few
D gene: NA
CDR3 DNA: TGTGCCAGCAGTTACTATCCGGAGAACTATGGCTACACCTTC
CDR3 protein: CASSYYPENYGYTF

V gene: TRBV7-2
CDR3 length: 19
J gene: TRBJ2-2
clone size: NA
D gene: TRBD2
CDR3 DNA: TGTGCCAGCAGCTCCCTAATCCCTTTAGCGGGGGGGTCCACCGGGGAGCTGTTTTTT
CDR3 protein: CASSSLIPLAGGSTGELFF

V gene: TRBV7-9
CDR3 length: 17
J gene: TRBJ2-2
clone size: few
D gene: TRBD1
CDR3 DNA: TGTGCCAGCAGCTTAGCGTCCAGGGGGCCGGACACCGGGGAGCTGTTTTTT
CDR3 protein: CASSLASRGPDTGELFF

V gene: TRBV6-1
CDR3 length: 17
J gene: TRBJ1-1
clone size: few
D gene: TRBD1
CDR3 DNA: TGTGCCAGCGAACCCGGGACAGGGTTCTTCATGAACACTGAAGCTTTCTTT
CDR3 protein: CASEPGTGFFMNTEAFF

V gene: TRBV29-1
CDR3 length: 12
J gene: TRBJ1-1
clone size: NA
D gene: NA
CDR3 DNA: TGCAGCGTTCCGTACAGGGACACTGAAGCTTTCTTT
CDR3 protein: CSVPYRDTEAFF

V gene: TRBV6-8
CDR3 length: 16
J gene: TRBJ1-2
clone size: NA
D gene: TRBD1
CDR3 DNA: TGTGCCAGCAGGTTCCGGGACAGGGGGCTCGTCTATGGCTACACCTTC
CDR3 protein: CASRFRDRGLVYGYTF

V gene: TRBV5-6
CDR3 length: 15
J gene: TRBJ1-1
clone size: NA
D gene: NA
CDR3 DNA: TGTGCCAGCAGCTTGTTTGGCAGCAAGAACACTGAAGCTTTCTTT
CDR3 protein: CASSLFGSKNTEAFF

V gene: TRBV6-5
CDR3 length: 17
J gene: TRBJ1-2
clone size: NA
D gene: TRBD1
CDR3 DNA: TGTGCCAGCAGTTTAGGACAGGGGAGCCTAGGTCCCTATGGCTACACCTTC
CDR3 protein: CASSLGQGSLGPYGYTF

V gene: TRBV14
CDR3 length: 18
J gene: TRBJ1-1
clone size: once
D gene: NA
CDR3 DNA: TGTGCCAGCAGCCAAGTTGGAAATATTATGGGGGGAAACACTGAAGCTTTCTTT
CDR3 protein: CASSQVGNIMGGNTEAFF

V gene: TRBV19
CDR3 length: 17
J gene: TRBJ2-1
clone size: few
D gene: NA
CDR3 DNA: TGTGCCAGTAGTATAGAGATCTTAGGGGGGGCCTATAATGAGCAGTTCTTC
CDR3 protein: CASSIEILGGAYNEQFF

V gene: TRBV6-2/TRBV6-3
CDR3 length: 15
J gene: TRBJ2-2
clone size: NA
D gene: TRBD1
CDR3 DNA: TGTGCCAGCAGTTCCGGGACAGGGACCACCGGGGAGCTGTTTTTT
CDR3 protein: CASSSGTGTTGELFF

V gene: TRBV13
CDR3 length: 14
J gene: TRBJ2-1
clone size: NA
D gene: NA
CDR3 DNA: TGTGCCAGCAGCCCCGCGAGGAGAAACTATGAGCAGTTCTTC
CDR3 protein: CASSPARRNYEQFF

V gene: TRBV5-4
CDR3 length: 15
J gene: TRBJ2-1
clone size: few
D gene: NA
CDR3 DNA: TGTGCCAGCAGCTTGAGGGGGCGCGGGAACAATGAGCAGTTCTTC
CDR3 protein: CASSLRGRGNNEQFF

V gene: TRBV12-5
CDR3 length: 15
J gene: TRBJ2-3
clone size: NA
D gene: NA
CDR3 DNA: TGTGCTAGTGGCCCTTGGGGTGGAGGCACAGATACGCAGTATTTT
CDR3 protein: CASGPWGGGTDTQYF

V gene: TRBV6-1
CDR3 length: 18
J gene: TRBJ1-5
clone size: NA
D gene: NA
CDR3 DNA: TGTGCCAGCAGTGAATCCCACCTCCTTCGGACTTCCGTTGGGCCCCAGCATTTT
CDR3 protein: CASSESHLLRTSVGPQHF

V gene: TRBV6-6
CDR3 length: 17
J gene: TRBJ2-1
clone size: NA
D gene: TRBD2
CDR3 DNA: TGTGCCAGCAGTTACTCGATCGGGACTAGCTCCTACAATGAGCAGTTCTTC
CDR3 protein: CASSYSIGTSSYNEQFF

V gene: TRBV19
CDR3 length: 16
J gene: TRBJ2-5
clone size: NA
D gene: TRBD2
CDR3 DNA: TGTGCCAGTACCCCGACTAGCGGGGGGCCCCAAGAGACCCAGTACTTC
CDR3 protein: CASTPTSGGPQETQYF

V gene: TRBV6-2/TRBV6-3
CDR3 length: 12
J gene: TRBJ1-5
clone size: few
D gene: TRBD1
CDR3 DNA: TGTGCCAGCAGTTACCCAGGAGACAGGGAACATTTT
CDR3 protein: CASSYPGDREHF

V gene: TRBV20-1
CDR3 length: 13
J gene: TRBJ2-7
clone size: NA
D gene: NA
CDR3 DNA: TGCAGTGCTAGGGGAGGCGGGGTCTACGAGCAGTACTTC
CDR3 protein: CSARGGGVYEQYF

V gene: TRBV19
CDR3 length: 14
J gene: TRBJ2-6
clone size: NA
D gene: TRBD1
CDR3 DNA: TGTGCCGGAAGGGACAGCTCTGGGGCCAACGTCCTGACTTTC
CDR3 protein: CAGRDSSGANVLTF